The T cell receptor (beta chain) described here comes from a study of cytomegalovirus exposure and HLA in healthy donors (dated by TCRdb to about 2017). In the study overall: An earlier analysis of some 500 of the donors reported roughly 300 Gb of sequence data and around 110 million unique TCR beta sequences from 150 million to 200 million T cells. An early release that covered fewer than 800 HLA-typed donors contained around 330 gigabases of sequencing data and 70 million to 100 million unique TCR sequences. Of the 398 genotyped donors, approximately 82% fell in the genetic ancestry cluster associated with self-reported Caucasian donors. The aim of the study was to test whether cataloging public T cell receptors could identify signatures of past pathogen exposure. The study profiled the T cell repertoires of about 640 subjects by immunosequencing and related them to cytomegalovirus serostatus. Besides the first cohort of 666 subjects, a separate validation cohort made up of 95 to 150 different subjects was used. To predict cytomegalovirus infection status, the study brought together high-throughput TCR immunosequencing, statistical association of individual TCRs with disease status, and machine learning. A later analysis re-analyzed previously published TCR beta repertoires from several hundred donors and added high-resolution HLA genotyping to study TCR occurrence patterns. In the later analysis, no new phenotypic data were used to find candidate immune exposures; instead, reliance was placed on TCR beta sequences and their occurrence across donors. In an earlier analysis of 550 to 700 of the donors, high-throughput TCR beta sequencing was used to judge whether each TCR beta V gene segment behaved as functional or pseudogenic. Alongside the repertoire data, information on donor age, sex, ethnicity and CMV serostatus was compiled. Genome-wide SNP genotypes for about 60% of the roughly 670 donors were used in a later genetic analysis, which treated that subset as a discovery cohort. Every discovery cohort repertoire had been produced on one sequencing platform. Both class I and class II loci were covered by HLA typing, at four-digit resolution. The number of typed donors differed by locus: about 629-630 for A, B, C, DRB1 and DQB1; approximately 530 for DQA1; fewer than 610 for DPA1; and roughly 490 for DPB1. About five DR-DQ haplotypes were treated as single units for association and clustering because of strong linkage in the cohort. Among roughly 400 genotyped donors of the cohort, an average of around 250,000 unique TCR beta nucleotide sequences was sequenced per donor, of which 15% to 20% were non-productive. Study-wide conclusions, independent of this receptor: An earlier analysis of around 540 of the donors showed that most TCR beta V segments appeared in productive rearrangements either about 90% or about 30% of the time, which broadly matched IMGT annotations. In a later analysis, most CMV-associated TCR beta chains were found to appear HLA-restricted, with HLA associations seemingly driven largely by CMV exposure. The earlier analysis of some 560 of the donors excluded seventeen rarely observed V segments, including chromosome 9 orphons, because counts were too low. A later genetic analysis reported fewer N-insertions in productive TCRs among donors in an Asian-associated ancestry cluster than the approximately 670-donor mean. Sequencing depth was assumed to be roughly uniform across donors in the presence/absence analyses, though that assumption may not hold. A total of 164 TCR beta chains were listed by the study as associated with cytomegalovirus. Assigning TCR associations to individual alleles was difficult when HLA alleles, especially DR and DQ, strongly co-occurred. In a later genetic analysis, a missense DCLRE1C variant was associated with V-gene and J-gene trimming of TCR beta chains, and the association was replicated in an independent cohort. Linkage disequilibrium might explain the correlated functional status among segregating V segments, but an unknown experimental factor could not be ruled out. In a later analysis, HLA-associated TCR beta chains showed more clonal expansion and lower generation probabilities than non-associated chains that were equally common. According to a later analysis, TCR association rates differed among HLA loci, with DRB1 alleles showing the most associated TCRs and HLA-C alleles showing the fewest. This cohort had only TCR beta chains sequenced, and the lack of alpha or paired-chain data limited which features could be detected. In vitro tests confirmed that a few of the cytomegalovirus-associated TCR beta chains recognize cytomegalovirus antigens. The sequencing pipeline was judged likely to have produced a cluster of highly shared sequence variants as a technical artifact. Because HLA typing was missing for some donors at each locus, association tests included only the typed subset. The classifier was reported to diagnose cytomegalovirus status with high specificity and sensitivity in both the original cohort and the validation cohort. A further reported finding was that TCR beta sequences accurately predicted the HLA-A and HLA-B alleles for most subjects in the first cohort. In a later analysis, over 15,000 TCR beta sequences were associated with specific HLA alleles at a false discovery rate of 0.05. The only immune exposure information available for the cohort was CMV serostatus. While some public TCRs were present in many individuals, most TCR sequences turned up only very rarely across donors. The 87-base-pair reads could not distinguish some IMGT-functional V segments, including TRBV6-2 and TRBV6-3, so those segments were excluded. In a later analysis, several top co-occurrence clusters were reported to appear linked to parvovirus B19, influenza, CMV and Epstein-Barr virus. The authors suggested that the approach could potentially be generalized to other disease states and immunological phenotypes.

A note on this clone: Its target antigen remains unknown. Base qualities are not provided; no much larger clone lies one nucleotide away.

The cohort was made up of around 720 healthy bone marrow donors. All cohort members were sampled while nominally healthy, although unrecorded immune exposures were likely present. The donor was CMV seronegative and was included in the group of about 400 seronegative cohort members. A peripheral blood sample was provided by each donor, and peripheral blood mononuclear cells were used for TCR beta sequencing. Genomic DNA extraction from the blood cell samples was performed with the Qiagen DNeasy Blood Extraction Kit. The library came from the immunoSEQ multiplex PCR assay. For the multiplex PCR, a mixture combining 60 forward primers for TCR Vbeta segments and 13 reverse primers for TCR Jbeta segments was used. A multiplex PCR assay on genomic DNA amplified the CDR3 region of rearranged TCR beta genes. Amplified TCR beta libraries were sequenced as 87-base-pair reads on the Illumina HiSeq System. As for how the authors treated the data: In a later analysis, some 80 million unique TCR beta chains were counted across the 650 to 750 repertoires, and roughly 11 million of these chains were shared by at least two donors. Raw reads were error-corrected and collapsed into unique sequences by a nearest-neighbor algorithm in which closely related sequences were merged to remove PCR and sequencing errors. CDR3 sequences were aligned to IMGT reference sequences to assign V, D and J gene segments. For a sequence to be retained, at least a six-nucleotide match to both a V gene segment and a J gene segment was required. Rearrangements were called productive when the CDR3 lacked stop codons and stayed in frame with V and J; all others were non-productive. CDR3 was defined by IMGT convention, running from the second conserved V-encoded cysteine to the conserved J-encoded phenylalanine. In an earlier analysis of approximately 590 of the donors, sequences lacking an unambiguous match to a single V gene segment were excluded. In an earlier analysis of a few hundred of the donors, a V segment was called functional when productive rearrangements were above 56.7%, and segregating when the standard deviation between donors exceeded 5%. A statistical classification framework was developed to diagnose cytomegalovirus status using the catalog of TCR beta chain sequences. In a later analysis, TCR nucleotide sequences were compared against IMGT/GENE-DB human TR gene sequences so that V and J genes could be assigned. A later analysis assigned CDR3 sequences and most-parsimonious VDJ recombination scenarios with the TCRdist pipeline. In a later analysis, every TCR beta chain was defined by the combination of its CDR3 amino acid sequence and its V-gene family, and reads without a unique V-gene family were dropped. In a later analysis, around 650 highly shared, low-generation-probability nucleotide sequences were removed to address suspected cross-contamination and a sequencing artifact. For each public chain, a later analysis derived a clonal expansion index from normalized ranks of inferred template counts within each repertoire. Generation probabilities in a later analysis came from a VDJ recombination model fitted to out-of-frame rearrangements, and those results were checked against IGoR. In a later analysis, TCR-TCR, TCR-HLA and TCR-CMV co-occurrence was scored with hypergeometric tests, and a repertoire-size bias correction was applied to TCR pairs. A later analysis estimated false discovery rates by permuting HLA or CMV assignments 20 times. In a later analysis, co-occurring TCRs were grouped using DBSCAN, with TCRdist sequence similarity added in when clustering inside HLA-allele-positive subsets. Co-occurrence clustering excluded repertoires with fewer than 30,000 or more than 120,000 public chains, plus five with anomalous nucleotide sharing. What TCRdb holds here is the immuneACCESS table cut down to in-frame rearrangements. Part of the clones is not present; checked against another copy, under half of the missing clones reflect an unresolved V gene, and the others are unexplained. That table gives V, J and clone size, and the DNA gave D and trimming. For this sample there are 100,000 to 150,000 clones; over 65% appear just once. Less than 2% of the sample is held by the ten biggest clonotypes.

Including the terminal cysteine and phenylalanine, the CDR3 comprises 15 residues. CDR3 DNA only is kept here, 45 bases in frame from base 1. Between the V and J ends, shortened by 4 bases and 0 bases respectively, the junction contains 11 bases. The germline V gene encodes CDR1 SGDLS and CDR2 YYNGEE. The sequenced sample was PBMCs. The chain is encoded by TRBV9 joined to TRBJ1-3; the D gene remains uncertain. The source is a middle-aged man in good health and CMV-seronegative. The CDR3 protein: CASSPYDTSGNTIYF. The sequenced DNA: TGTGCCAGCAGCCCTTACGACACCTCTGGAAACACCATATATTTT.